The 5 T cell receptor beta chains given below trace back to one sample, sequenced in a study of blood T cell repertoires in COVID-19 (dated by TCRdb to 2018 to 2020). The library was obtained by the immunoSEQ multiplex PCR assay. TCRdb's version of the immuneACCESS table is confined to in-frame rearrangements and falls short of the full clone set. An unresolved V gene accounts for under half of the shortfall where checked; the remainder is of unknown origin. The sample table records 65,000 to 75,000 clones; 83% of these occur just once. The top ten constitute less than 45% of the sample. The sequencing sample was made of peripheral blood. These receptors all stem from an older man with acute or convalescent COVID-19.

V is TRBV4-2 and J is TRBJ2-7; 8 bases map to TRBD2. V trimming: 0 bases; J trimming: 0 bases; junction bases outside the gene matches: 7. Germline CDR1 reads LGHNA; CDR2 reads YNFKEQ. CDR3 length: 17 residues. The CDR3 is CASSQDTSGGLSYEQYF. The DNA of the CDR3 is TGTGCCAGCAGCCAAGATACCAGCGGGGGCCTCTCCTACGAGCAGTACTTC.

The chain carries TRBV4-1 and TRBJ1-1, with 7 positions matching TRBD1. CDR3 size: 17 residues. V was clipped by 0 bases and J by 0 bases; unmatched bases: 7. Germline V gene data show CDR1 as MGHRA and CDR2 as YSYEKL. The CDR3 region is CASSQDPGQYMNTEAFF. The CDR3 DNA reads as TGCGCCAGCAGCCAAGACCCGGGACAGTACATGAACACTGAAGCTTTCTTT.

This clone showed up just once. The chain carries TRBV27 and TRBJ2-7, with D possibly being TRBD2 (5 bases). This CDR3 is built from 13 residues. Per the germline V gene, CDR1 is MNHEY and CDR2 is SMNVEV (reference sequence). Trimming pared 8 bases from V and 0 bases from J, leaving 11 bases between. CDR3 amino acids: CASSRGFSYEQYF. In DNA form, the CDR3 reads TGTGCCAGCTCCAGAGGGTTCTCCTACGAGCAGTACTTC.

The J gene is TRBJ2-3, the V gene TRBV11-3; the D is unclear. Between the trimmed V and J ends, which lost 5 bases and 0 bases, there was a span of 6 bases. This CDR3 has 13 residues. CDR1 SGHNT and CDR2 YENEEA come from the germline V gene. This CDR3 reads CASSLASTDTQYF. In DNA, the CDR3 is TGTGCCAGCAGCCTCGCGAGCACAGATACGCAGTATTTT.

V and J are TRBV7-2 and TRBJ2-1, with D possibly being TRBD2 (7 bases). Trimming cost V 5 bases and J 1 base, with 15 bases left between them. CDR1 is SGHTA and CDR2 is FQGNSA in the germline V gene. This CDR3 contains 16 residues. This CDR3 reads CASSPFRGGSYNEQFF. The CDR3 nucleotides read TGTGCCAGCAGCCCCTTCAGGGGAGGGTCCTACAATGAGCAGTTCTTC.